The clone carrying this TCR beta chain has more than one count but fewer than ten. Its antigen is unidentified. The sample originates from a study of T cell repertoires in cytomegalovirus infection. In the study overall: Both CMV infection and a matching HLA type were indicated by public TCR beta signatures.

TCRdb analysed the reads with MiXCR anew, one entry per CDR3 protein. The data contain 680,000 or so distinct CDR3 sequences, less than 40% of them singletons. Findings and caveats of the study: Pooled public TCR beta family frequency picked out CMV carriers with the relevant HLA. HLA-C-restricted TCR beta clonotypes specific for CMV led the ex vivo response.

The V and J ends lost 2 bases and 1 base respectively, with 11 bases between them. Germline V lookup: CDR1 MDHEN, CDR2 SYDVKM. This CDR3 is 15 amino acids long. This sequence originates from a human donor in good health (CMV status not recorded). Some clones in this sample may be carry-over from other donors' samples. The material sequenced was PBMCs. This chain links TRBV28 with TRBJ1-2; the D is unclear. CDR3 region: CASSLPADLNYGYTF. In DNA form, the CDR3 reads TGTGCCAGCAGTTTACCGGCGGACCTTAACTATGGCTACACCTTC.